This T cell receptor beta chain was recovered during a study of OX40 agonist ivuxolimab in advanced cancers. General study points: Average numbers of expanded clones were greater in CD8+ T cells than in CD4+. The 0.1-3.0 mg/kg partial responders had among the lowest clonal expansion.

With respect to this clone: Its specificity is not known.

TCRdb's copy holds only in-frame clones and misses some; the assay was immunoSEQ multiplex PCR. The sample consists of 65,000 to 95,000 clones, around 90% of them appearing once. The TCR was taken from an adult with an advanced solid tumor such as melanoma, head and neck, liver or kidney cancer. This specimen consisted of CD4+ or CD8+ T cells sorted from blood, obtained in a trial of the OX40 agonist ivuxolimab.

For the CDR3, the DNA is TGTGCCAGCAGCTTCCTTGGTGGCTCCTATAATTCACCCCTCCACTTT. Encoded protein: CASSFLGGSYNSPLHF. V gene TRBV7-9 combines with J gene TRBJ1-6; D is unclear. Trimming left V 3 bases short and J 0 bases short, with 9 bases between. The germline CDR1 and CDR2 sequences are SEHNR and FQNEAQ (reference sequence). CDR3 length equals 16 residues.